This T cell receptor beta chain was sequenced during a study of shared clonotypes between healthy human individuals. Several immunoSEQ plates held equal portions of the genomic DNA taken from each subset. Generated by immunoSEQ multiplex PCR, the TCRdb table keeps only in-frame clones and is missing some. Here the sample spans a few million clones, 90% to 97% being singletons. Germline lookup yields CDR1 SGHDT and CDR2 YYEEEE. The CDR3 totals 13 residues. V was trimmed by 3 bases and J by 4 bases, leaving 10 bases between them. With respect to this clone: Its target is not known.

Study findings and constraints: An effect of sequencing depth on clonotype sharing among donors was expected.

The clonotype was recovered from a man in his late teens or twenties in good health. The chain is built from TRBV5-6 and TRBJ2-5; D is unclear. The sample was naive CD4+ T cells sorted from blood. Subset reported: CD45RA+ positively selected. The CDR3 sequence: CASSSLLGETQYF. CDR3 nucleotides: TGTGCCAGCAGCTCTCTCCTAGGAGAGACCCAGTACTTC.